The clone carrying this TCR beta chain was observed at least ten times. Under the authors' procedure: A papillary thyroid cancer distant-metastasis classifier was built from CDR3 differences across clinicopathological groups. TCRdb reassembled clones from the PCR reads with MiXCR. The V and J calls and clone size are TCRdb's, not the authors'. The sample lists about 24,000 clones, roughly a fifth occurring once. Every patient was untreated before thyroid surgery. Germline lookup yields CDR1 SGHDN and CDR2 FVKESK. The length of the CDR3 is 14 residues. Trimming left V 3 bases short and J 4 bases short, with 12 bases between. The data were taken from a study of metastatic and nonmetastatic thyroid tumors. The overall study: Malignant and benign thyroid patients had repertoires compared in peripheral blood and tumor or nodule tissue.

The chain links TRBV14 to TRBJ2-5, with D maybe TRBD1 (6 bases). This TCR derives from a female donor with papillary thyroid cancer or a benign thyroid nodule (not recorded which). Some clones in this sample may be carry-over from other donors' samples. Sequencing input: blood. The CDR3 coding sequence is TGTGCCAGCAGCCAGCAGGGGACGCGAGAGACCCAGTACTTC. Its protein product is CASSQQGTRETQYF.